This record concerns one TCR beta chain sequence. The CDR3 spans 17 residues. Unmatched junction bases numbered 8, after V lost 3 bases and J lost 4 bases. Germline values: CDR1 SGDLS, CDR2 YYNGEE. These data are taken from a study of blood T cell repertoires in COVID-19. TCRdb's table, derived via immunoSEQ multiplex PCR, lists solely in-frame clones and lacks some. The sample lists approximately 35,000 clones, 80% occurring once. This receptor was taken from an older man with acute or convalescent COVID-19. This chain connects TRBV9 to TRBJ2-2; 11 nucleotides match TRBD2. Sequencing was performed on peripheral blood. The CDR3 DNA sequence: TGTGCCAGCAGCGGGGGACTAGCGGATACAGCCACCGGGGAGCTGTTTTTT. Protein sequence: CASSGGLADTATGELFF.